This T cell receptor (beta chain) is from a study of blood T cells in healthy people across ages (dated by TCRdb to between 2014 and 2016). Regarding the complete study: In model experiments, template switching captured roughly one uniquely barcoded TCR beta cDNA molecule for every two T cells. To avoid experimental bias, donors of different ages were spread randomly across the sequencing lanes. Age-related changes in TCR beta repertoire diversity were measured in the study by deep sequencing normalized with unique cDNA molecular identifiers. Four age groups were formed from the donors: young (average roughly 15 years), middle-aged (less than 40), aged (about 62) and long-lived (more than 75). For two donors (one aged 18 to 30 and one aged 80 or older), the study analyzed two additional independent replicas of 1 million unique cDNA reads from the same blood draw.

Study-wide findings and limitations: Total diversity estimates from one million sequenced T cells were considered lower bounds and underestimates. Bulk unsorted PBMC profiling prevented conclusive comparison of naive and antigen-experienced compartments. As age increased, observed TCR beta diversity per million T cells dropped in a roughly linear way, and a significant reduction was already evident by age 40. Compared with the aged group, more naive CD4+ T cells, fewer expanded clones and increased TCR diversity were shown by the long-lived group, suggesting age selection. The CMV infection status of donors was not known, potentially confounding age-related changes in expanded clonotypes. Observed TCR beta diversity correlated strongly with the percentage of naive T cells measured by flow cytometry.

Comments on this clonotype: Its recognized antigen is unknown. No much larger clone exists at a distance of one base, and base qualities are not known.

Donors were under 40 systemically healthy Caucasian individuals from Russia aged roughly 6 to 95 years. Each donor gave 8 to 10 milliliters of peripheral blood, drawn into EDTA-treated Vacutainer tubes. Ficoll-Paque density-gradient centrifugation was used to isolate PBMCs, with at least 6 million obtained per sample. Trizol reagent was used to extract total RNA from PBMCs, with at least 5.5 micrograms per sample. The percentages of naive CD45RAhigh/CD27high T cells were determined by flow cytometry on a PBMC aliquot from every donor. The CDR3 holds 15 amino acids from the cysteine to the phenylalanine. Just CDR3 DNA is preserved here, 45 bases in frame from base 1. V and J are truncated by 0 bases and 0 bases respectively, leaving an intervening sequence of 8 bases. The germline V gene provides CDR1 ENHRY and CDR2 SYGVKD. The method behind the library was 5' RACE. The run used an Illumina HiSeq 2500. The second PCR ran for roughly 7 to 11 cycles and used a J-beta primer mix along with a sample-barcoded 5' primer. A template-switch 5' adaptor carrying 12 random nucleotides introduced a unique molecular identifier onto each TCR beta cDNA molecule. At least 3 million CDR3-containing paired-end reads were obtained from each sample. First-strand cDNA synthesis was performed from all RNA using the Mint cDNA synthesis kit, with priming by a TRBC-specific oligonucleotide. All cDNA was treated with uracil-DNA glycosylase and then went through a first 18-cycle PCR with the universal primers M1SS and BC2_uni_R. In the paper's pipeline: For normalization, 1 million high-quality reads were randomly selected from each sample, with every read carrying a distinct molecular identifier. Reads sharing molecular identifiers were discarded rather than binned into consensus sequences. MiTCR, set to a Q25 quality threshold and the strictest error-elimination algorithm, was used for CDR3 identification, clonotype clustering and error correction. Lower-bound total TCR beta diversity was estimated with a nonparametric unseen species model using Euler transformation. Through fastp at Q25 and MiXCR, TCRdb rebuilt clones from the public reads, retaining in-frame beta chains. One record per CDR3 amino acid sequence lists the most common genes and DNA. TCRdb, not the original authors, processed these V and J calls. For this sample there are over a million distinct CDR3 sequences; 35% to 45% appear just once. Under 5% of the sample lies in the top ten.

What was sequenced was blood. This receptor chain uses TRBV10-3 and TRBJ1-1; the D segment cannot be called with confidence. This sequence originates from a young woman in good health. The nucleotide sequence reads as follows: TGTGCCATCAGTGAGTCGACAATCCTGAACACTGAAGCTTTCTTT. Translation gives CAISESTILNTEAFF.